The rows below give T cell receptor beta chains drawn from one sample of a study of spatial heterogeneity in lung cancer. One entry per CDR3 protein, called by TCRdb with MiXCR from the 5' RACE reads. Among roughly 20,000 distinct CDR3 sequences, 3.5% to 5.5% were seen once, and the ten largest hold less than 8%. Specimen: PBMCs, collected at surgery. Receptor source: a male donor with early-stage non-small cell lung cancer. Each CDR3 is given with its conserved first and last residue. The D gene is left open where the match is weak. Size values are once, few and many counts, or a class for expanded clones, and some rows have none.

>TRBD1|many|14|TRBV10-3|TRBJ2-7
CAIRSGTGVDEQYF
TGTGCCATCAGGTCCGGGACAGGGGTAGACGAGCAGTACTTC
>TRBD2|many|14|TRBV20-1|TRBJ2-7
CSAAGGLAGDEQYF
TGCAGTGCTGCGGGAGGACTAGCGGGAGACGAGCAGTACTTC
>NA|many|10|TRBV28|TRBJ1-1
CASGRREAFF
TGTGCCAGCGGGCGACGTGAAGCTTTCTTT
>NA|many|15|TRBV6-5|TRBJ1-1
CASREEGRRNTEAFF
TGTGCCAGCAGAGAAGAGGGGCGCCGGAACACTGAAGCTTTCTTT
>NA|medium-sized|13|TRBV12-3/TRBV12-4|TRBJ2-7
CASSFRHLSEQYF
TGTGCCAGCAGTTTTCGCCACCTTAGCGAGCAGTACTTC
>NA|few|14|TRBV19|TRBJ1-1
CASRQGSSPVTAFF
TGTGCCAGTAGGCAGGGGTCATCCCCGGTGACGGCTTTCTTT
>NA|many|16|TRBV11-2|TRBJ1-1
CASKRGAGQVNTEAFF
TGTGCCAGCAAACGGGGGGCAGGGCAGGTGAACACTGAAGCTTTCTTT
>NA|many|12|TRBV7-3|TRBJ1-1
CASSFRETEAFF
TGTGCCAGCAGCTTCAGGGAGACTGAAGCTTTCTTT
>TRBD2|NA|16|TRBV6-5|TRBJ2-5
CASSYGLAGGYETQYF
TGTGCCAGCAGTTACGGGCTAGCGGGTGGATACGAGACCCAGTACTTC
>NA|many|15|TRBV27|TRBJ1-6
CASGTLSSYNSPLHF
TGTGCCAGCGGGACCCTGAGCTCCTATAATTCACCCCTCCACTTT
>NA|many|17|TRBV6-2/TRBV6-3|TRBJ1-5
CASSLLRGLGPGQPQHF
TGTGCCAGCAGTTTGCTCCGGGGGCTGGGGCCGGGTCAGCCCCAGCATTTT
>NA|many|14|TRBV2|TRBJ2-5
CASSEGQMQETQYF
TGTGCCAGCAGTGAAGGACAGATGCAAGAGACCCAGTACTTC
>NA|many|16|TRBV2|TRBJ2-7
CASSGPLDRSSYEQYF
TGTGCCAGCAGTGGGCCCTTAGATAGGAGCTCCTACGAGCAGTACTTC
>NA|many|11|TRBV30|TRBJ2-1
CACDSRKEQFF
TGTGCCTGTGACAGCCGTAAAGAGCAGTTCTTC
>TRBD1|many|15|TRBV29-1|TRBJ2-3
CSFKGTGTSTDTQYF
TGCAGCTTTAAGGGGACAGGGACATCAACAGATACGCAGTATTTT
>NA|many|16|TRBV11-3|TRBJ2-1
CASSLDGGALADEQFF
TGTGCCAGCAGCTTAGACGGGGGAGCCCTTGCCGATGAGCAGTTCTTC
>NA|many|16|TRBV7-9|TRBJ2-7
CASSNYIGTITYEQYF
TGTGCCAGCAGCAATTACATCGGGACGATTACCTACGAGCAGTACTTC
>NA|many|12|TRBV7-2|TRBJ2-7
CASSLSRDEQYF
TGTGCCAGCAGCTTATCCCGGGACGAGCAGTACTTC
>NA|many|14|TRBV10-3|TRBJ1-2
CAIRSGDRTDGYTF
TGTGCCATCAGATCTGGGGATCGCACGGATGGCTACACCTTC
>NA|many|14|TRBV5-1|TRBJ1-1
CASSLGTQNTEAFF
TGCGCCAGCAGCTTAGGGACCCAAAACACTGAAGCTTTCTTT
>NA|many|14|TRBV28|TRBJ1-4
CASSLNLGNEKLFF
TGTGCCAGCAGTTTAAATTTGGGTAATGAAAAACTGTTTTTT
>NA|many|14|TRBV18|TRBJ1-1
CASSALEKATEAFF
TGTGCCAGCTCAGCCTTAGAAAAGGCCACTGAAGCTTTCTTT
>TRBD2|many|15|TRBV6-5|TRBJ2-5
CASSYEAGVRETQYF
TGTGCCAGCAGTTACGAAGCGGGGGTTCGGGAGACCCAGTACTTC
>TRBD2|many|15|TRBV6-5|TRBJ2-1
CASSELGGSYNEQFF
TGTGCCAGCAGTGAGCTGGGGGGGTCCTACAATGAGCAGTTCTTC
>TRBD1|medium-sized|12|TRBV29-1|TRBJ2-7
CSAGTEFYEQYF
TGCAGCGCCGGGACAGAGTTCTACGAGCAGTACTTC
>TRBD2|many|13|TRBV10-2|TRBJ2-7
CASGLAGDYEQYF
TGCGCCAGCGGACTAGCGGGGGACTACGAGCAGTACTTC
>NA|many|13|TRBV27|TRBJ2-1
CASSFSSYNEQFF
TGTGCCAGCAGTTTTTCCAGCTACAATGAGCAGTTCTTC
>NA|many|15|TRBV11-3|TRBJ2-7
CASSRTVGRTYEQYF
TGTGCCAGCAGCCGGACCGTGGGGCGCACCTACGAGCAGTACTTC
>NA|many|14|TRBV6-5|TRBJ2-7
CASSYGVRDYEQYF
TGTGCCAGCAGTTACGGGGTCAGAGACTACGAGCAGTACTTC
>NA|many|15|TRBV7-2|TRBJ2-2
CASSYDGHSTGELFF
TGTGCCAGCAGCTATGACGGACACTCCACCGGGGAGCTGTTTTTT
>TRBD1|many|14|TRBV20-1|TRBJ2-1
CSARGDRAHNEQFF
TGCAGTGCTAGAGGGGACAGGGCCCACAATGAGCAGTTCTTC
>TRBD2|few|14|TRBV20-1|TRBJ2-7
CSAVNQRGMYEQYF
TGCAGTGCTGTAAACCAGCGGGGGATGTACGAGCAGTACTTC
>NA|many|14|TRBV5-1|TRBJ1-4
CASSLQPTNEKLFF
TGCGCCAGCAGCTTGCAACCAACTAATGAAAAACTGTTTTTT
>NA|many|15|TRBV5-1|TRBJ2-2
CASSLDPANTGELFF
TGCGCCAGCAGCTTGGATCCCGCGAACACCGGGGAGCTGTTTTTT
>NA|many|13|TRBV6-5|TRBJ1-5
CASSMTVGQPQHF
TGTGCCAGCAGTATGACAGTGGGTCAGCCCCAGCATTTT
>NA|many|13|TRBV6-2/TRBV6-3|TRBJ1-6
CASSFGANSPLHF
TGTGCCAGCAGTTTCGGGGCGAATTCACCCCTCCACTTT
>TRBD2|many|17|TRBV7-2|TRBJ2-7
CASSAGASGRVGYEQYF
TGTGCCAGCAGCGCGGGGGCTAGCGGGAGGGTCGGCTACGAGCAGTACTTC
>NA|few|13|TRBV6-4|TRBJ1-1
CASSPSGVGEAFF
TGTGCCAGCTCCCCGTCTGGGGTCGGTGAAGCTTTCTTT
>TRBD1|medium-sized|15|TRBV5-4|TRBJ2-7
CASSLPGGPSYEQYF
TGTGCCAGCAGCCTCCCAGGGGGACCTTCCTACGAGCAGTACTTC
>NA|many|13|TRBV11-3|TRBJ1-1
CASSLFGNTEAFF
TGTGCCAGCAGCTTATTCGGGAACACTGAAGCTTTCTTT
>NA|many|17|TRBV9|TRBJ1-4
CASSTGRSLNLNEKLFF
TGTGCCAGCAGCACCGGACGGTCTCTAAATCTCAATGAAAAACTGTTTTTT
>NA|many|16|TRBV4-2|TRBJ1-3
CASSQEVRSSGNTIYF
TGTGCCAGCAGCCAAGAAGTACGGAGCTCTGGAAACACCATATATTTT
>TRBD1|few|16|TRBV2|TRBJ2-1
CASRRTGTGRYNEQFF
TGTGCCAGCAGACGAACCGGGACAGGGAGATACAATGAGCAGTTCTTC
>NA|many|15|TRBV6-6|TRBJ1-5
CASSYRDNRNQPQHF
TGTGCCAGCAGCTACCGGGACAACCGCAATCAGCCCCAGCATTTT